This is a list of T cell receptor beta chains from one sample in a study of cytomegalovirus exposure and HLA in healthy donors. Measured with immunoSEQ multiplex PCR; TCRdb has only the in-frame clones, and not every one. In the table there are 150,000 to 200,000 clones, 70% to 85% of which are singletons. Specimen: PBMCs. These receptors came from a male donor in good health and CMV-seronegative. The CDR3 runs from the conserved cysteine through the conserved F or W. Each record gives: V gene, CDR3 protein.

v_call: TRBV19; cdr3_aa: CASTRRTGGEQYF
v_call: TRBV6-1; cdr3_aa: CASSDRGWNEQFF
v_call: TRBV7-6; cdr3_aa: CASGAGGGEQFF
v_call: TRBV10-3; cdr3_aa: CAISDAADSYNEQFF
v_call: TRBV7-2; cdr3_aa: CASSYPGTSGSQVQYF
v_call: TRBV20-1; cdr3_aa: CSASGRYEQYF
v_call: TRBV28; cdr3_aa: CASSGAPGGVGGFEQYF
v_call: TRBV19; cdr3_aa: CASSIGGTSREQYF
v_call: TRBV6-6; cdr3_aa: CASSTASYTEAFF
v_call: TRBV27; cdr3_aa: CASSIYDSYEQYF
v_call: TRBV5-6; cdr3_aa: CASSLLRLAGGETQYF
v_call: TRBV4-1; cdr3_aa: CASSQVGGGVNEQFF
v_call: TRBV7-8; cdr3_aa: CASSLAAVGGISPLHF
v_call: TRBV29-1; cdr3_aa: CSVHRGQGTGELFF
v_call: TRBV2; cdr3_aa: CASTQGGQPFSYEQYF
v_call: TRBV28; cdr3_aa: CASSLLGGPTEAFF
v_call: TRBV7-6; cdr3_aa: CASSYGLADTGELFF
v_call: TRBV4-3; cdr3_aa: CASSHSLTSGEQYF
v_call: TRBV5-6; cdr3_aa: CASSSGQGESNQPQHF
v_call: TRBV5-1; cdr3_aa: CASSWTGGGNTEAFF
v_call: TRBV5-1; cdr3_aa: CASSPGGGSVNTEAFF
v_call: TRBV19; cdr3_aa: CASSAGQYSNQPQHF
v_call: TRBV7-2; cdr3_aa: CASSSGQGARIEQFF
v_call: TRBV27; cdr3_aa: CASSLTAGNGYTF
v_call: TRBV5-4; cdr3_aa: CASSLSYRSNYGYTF
v_call: TRBV10-3; cdr3_aa: CAISEVGQVTGANVLTF
v_call: TRBV15; cdr3_aa: CATSSGQGDSGANVLTF
v_call: TRBV5-1; cdr3_aa: CASSLVARDTQYF
v_call: TRBV6-5; cdr3_aa: CASSQRQGTGELFF
v_call: TRBV15; cdr3_aa: CATSKGTGMETQYF
v_call: TRBV6-1; cdr3_aa: CASSGYRGNQPQHF
v_call: TRBV9; cdr3_aa: CASSHIQPTSGGADSYEQYF
v_call: TRBV7-3; cdr3_aa: CASSLNRRNTEAFF
v_call: TRBV7-9; cdr3_aa: CASSLQGGGYTF
v_call: TRBV6-5; cdr3_aa: CASSYTRQGPGNTIYF
v_call: TRBV21-1; cdr3_aa: CASSKAASQGWTEAFF
v_call: TRBV6-6; cdr3_aa: CASSDSPNSPLHF
v_call: TRBV19; cdr3_aa: CASSTTENYGYTF
v_call: TRBV29-1; cdr3_aa: CSATESSYEQYF
v_call: TRBV11-2; cdr3_aa: CASSLGQGRSYEQYF
v_call: TRBV2; cdr3_aa: CASSPGLAVYNEQFF
v_call: TRBV10-3; cdr3_aa: CAISPETNSNQPQHF
v_call: TRBV29-1; cdr3_aa: CSVEGSQGDPSSYNEQFF
v_call: TRBV6-5; cdr3_aa: CASSYSGDNVGSTIYF
v_call: TRBV6-1; cdr3_aa: CASSETVYEQYF
v_call: TRBV7-2; cdr3_aa: CASSSDRGRGWPTEAFF
v_call: TRBV4-3; cdr3_aa: CASSQGRLAGVQYF
v_call: TRBV5-1; cdr3_aa: CASSLAVAENIQYF
v_call: TRBV5-1; cdr3_aa: CASSSSWRENTEAFF
v_call: TRBV7-6; cdr3_aa: CASSSVAAEKLFF
v_call: TRBV16; cdr3_aa: CASSQLRTGNNQPQHF
v_call: TRBV9; cdr3_aa: CASSEAGGSYEQYF
v_call: TRBV7-2; cdr3_aa: CASSLQAGGTDTQYF
v_call: TRBV7-2; cdr3_aa: CASSSNQGDTQYF